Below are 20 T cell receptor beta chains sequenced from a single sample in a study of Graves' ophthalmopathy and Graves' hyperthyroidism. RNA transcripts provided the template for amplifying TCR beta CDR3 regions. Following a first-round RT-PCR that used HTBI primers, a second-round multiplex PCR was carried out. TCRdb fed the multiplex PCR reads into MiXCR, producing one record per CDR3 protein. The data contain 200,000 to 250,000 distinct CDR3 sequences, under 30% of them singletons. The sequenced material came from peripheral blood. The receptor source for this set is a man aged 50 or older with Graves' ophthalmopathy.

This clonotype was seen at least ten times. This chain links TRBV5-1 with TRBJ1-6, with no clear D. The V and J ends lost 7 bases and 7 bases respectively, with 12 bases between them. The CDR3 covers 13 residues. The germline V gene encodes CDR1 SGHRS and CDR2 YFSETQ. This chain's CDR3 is CASASGRNSPLHF. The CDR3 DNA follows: TGCGCCAGCGCCTCCGGGCGGAATTCACCCCTCCACTTT. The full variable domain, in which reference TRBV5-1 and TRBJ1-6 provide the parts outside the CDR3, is KAGVTQTPRYLIKTRGQQVTLSCSPISGHRSVSWYQQTPGQGLQFLFEYFSETQRNKGNFPGRFSGRQFSNSRSEMNVSTLELGDSALYLCASASGRNSPLHFGNGTRLTVT.

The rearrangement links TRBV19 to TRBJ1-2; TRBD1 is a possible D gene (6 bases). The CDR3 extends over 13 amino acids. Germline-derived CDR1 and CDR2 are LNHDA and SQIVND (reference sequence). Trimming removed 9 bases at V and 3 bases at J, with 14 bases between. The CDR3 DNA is TGTGCCAGAGAAACAGGGATCTACTATGGCTACACCTTC. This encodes CARETGIYYGYTF.

Written as DNA, the CDR3 is TGTGCCAGCAGCTTAGCGCTTCAGGGGAGCCAAGAGACCCAGTACTTC. It is translated as CASSLALQGSQETQYF. This chain links TRBV7-2 with TRBJ2-5; D perhaps matches TRBD1 (6 bases). This CDR3 contains 16 residues. Trimming pared 0 bases from V and 1 base from J, leaving 12 bases between. Germline CDR1 and CDR2: SGHTA and FQGNSA.

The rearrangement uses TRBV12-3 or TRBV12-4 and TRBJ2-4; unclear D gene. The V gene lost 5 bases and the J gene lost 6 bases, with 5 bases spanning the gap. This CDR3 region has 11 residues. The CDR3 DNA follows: TGTGCCAGCAGTAAAATAAACATTCAGTACTTC. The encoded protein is CASSKINIQYF.

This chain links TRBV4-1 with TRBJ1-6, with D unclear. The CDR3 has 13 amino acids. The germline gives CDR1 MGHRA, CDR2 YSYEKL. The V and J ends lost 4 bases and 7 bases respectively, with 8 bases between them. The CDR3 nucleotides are TGCGCCAGCAGCCGTGCACAAAATTCACCCCTCCACTTT. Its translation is CASSRAQNSPLHF.

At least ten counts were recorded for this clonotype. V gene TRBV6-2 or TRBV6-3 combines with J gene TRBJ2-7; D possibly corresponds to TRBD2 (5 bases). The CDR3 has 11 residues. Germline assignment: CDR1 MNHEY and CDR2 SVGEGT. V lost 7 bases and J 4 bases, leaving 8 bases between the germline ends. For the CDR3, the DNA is TGTGCCAGCACCACGGGGTACGAGCAGTACTTC. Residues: CASTTGYEQYF.

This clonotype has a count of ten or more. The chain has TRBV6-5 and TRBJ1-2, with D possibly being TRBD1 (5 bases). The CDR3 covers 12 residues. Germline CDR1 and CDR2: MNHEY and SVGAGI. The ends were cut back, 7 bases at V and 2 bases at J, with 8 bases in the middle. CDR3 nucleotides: TGTGCCAGCAAGCGACAGAACTATGGCTACACCTTC. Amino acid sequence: CASKRQNYGYTF.

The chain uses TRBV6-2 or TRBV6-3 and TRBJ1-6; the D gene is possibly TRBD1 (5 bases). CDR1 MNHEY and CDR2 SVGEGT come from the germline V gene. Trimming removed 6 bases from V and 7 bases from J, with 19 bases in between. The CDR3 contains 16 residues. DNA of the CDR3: TGTGCCAGCAGGAATCACGGGACTACACCCAATTCACCCCTCCACTTT. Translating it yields CASRNHGTTPNSPLHF.

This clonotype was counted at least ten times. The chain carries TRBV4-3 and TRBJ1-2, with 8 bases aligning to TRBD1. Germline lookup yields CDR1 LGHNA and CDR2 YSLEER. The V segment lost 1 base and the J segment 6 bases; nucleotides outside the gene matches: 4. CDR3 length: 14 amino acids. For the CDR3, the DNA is TGCGCCAGCAGCCAAGGGAACAGGGGGAATGGCTACACCTTC. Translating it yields CASSQGNRGNGYTF.

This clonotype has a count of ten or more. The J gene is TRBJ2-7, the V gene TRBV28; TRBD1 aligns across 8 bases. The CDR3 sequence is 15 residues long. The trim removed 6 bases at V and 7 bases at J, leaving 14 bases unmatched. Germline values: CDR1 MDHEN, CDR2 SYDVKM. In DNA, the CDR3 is TGTGCCAGCAGCCCCCCGGACAGGGTCTTAGATGAGCAGTACTTC. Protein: CASSPPDRVLDEQYF.

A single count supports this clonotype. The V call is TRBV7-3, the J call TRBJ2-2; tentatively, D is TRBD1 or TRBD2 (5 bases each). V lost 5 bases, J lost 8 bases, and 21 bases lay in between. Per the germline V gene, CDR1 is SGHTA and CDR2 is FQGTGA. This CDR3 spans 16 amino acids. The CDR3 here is CASSPRMPEGRGELFF. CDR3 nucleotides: TGTGCCAGCAGCCCGAGGATGCCCGAGGGGAGAGGGGAGCTGTTTTTT.

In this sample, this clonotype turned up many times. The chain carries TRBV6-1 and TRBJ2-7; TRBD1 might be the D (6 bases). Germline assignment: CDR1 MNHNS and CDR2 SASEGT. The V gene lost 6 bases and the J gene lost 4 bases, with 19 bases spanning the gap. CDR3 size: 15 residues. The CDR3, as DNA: TGTGCCAGCAGCCCAAACAGGGCCTCTTTATACGAGCAGTACTTC. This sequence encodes CASSPNRASLYEQYF.

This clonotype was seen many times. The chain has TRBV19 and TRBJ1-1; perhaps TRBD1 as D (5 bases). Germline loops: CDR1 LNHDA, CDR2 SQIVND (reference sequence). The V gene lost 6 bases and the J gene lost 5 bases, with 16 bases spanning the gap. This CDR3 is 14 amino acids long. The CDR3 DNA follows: TGTGCCAGTAGGAGGGGCAGGGAGGGTACTGAAGCTTTCTTT. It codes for CASRRGREGTEAFF.

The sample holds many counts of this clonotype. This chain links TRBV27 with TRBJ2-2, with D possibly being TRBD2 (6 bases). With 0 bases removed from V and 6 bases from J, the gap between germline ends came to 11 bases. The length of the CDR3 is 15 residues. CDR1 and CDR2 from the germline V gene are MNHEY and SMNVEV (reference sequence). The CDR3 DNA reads TGTGCCAGCAGTTTATCGGGCCTAGCGCCCGGGGAGCTGTTTTTT. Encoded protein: CASSLSGLAPGELFF.

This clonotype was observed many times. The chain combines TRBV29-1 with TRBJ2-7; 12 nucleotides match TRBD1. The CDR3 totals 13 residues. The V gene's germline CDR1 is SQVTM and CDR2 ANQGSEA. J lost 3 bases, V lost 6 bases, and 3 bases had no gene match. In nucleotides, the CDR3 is TGCAGCGTGGGGACAGGGGGCAACTACGAGCAGTACTTC. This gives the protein CSVGTGGNYEQYF.

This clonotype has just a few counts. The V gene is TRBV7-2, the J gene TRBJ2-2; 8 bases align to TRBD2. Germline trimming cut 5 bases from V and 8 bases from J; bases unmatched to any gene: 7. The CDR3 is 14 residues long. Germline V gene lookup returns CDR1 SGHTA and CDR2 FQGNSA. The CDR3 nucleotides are TGTGCCAGCAGCCCTCGACCGGGAGGGGGGGAGCTGTTTTTT. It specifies CASSPRPGGGELFF.

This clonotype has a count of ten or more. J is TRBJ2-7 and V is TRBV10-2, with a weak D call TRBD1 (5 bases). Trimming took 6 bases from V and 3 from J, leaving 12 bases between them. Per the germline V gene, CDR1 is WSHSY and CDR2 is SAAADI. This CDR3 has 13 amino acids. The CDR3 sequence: CASSPDRNYEQYF. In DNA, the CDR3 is TGCGCCAGCAGCCCCGACAGAAACTACGAGCAGTACTTC.

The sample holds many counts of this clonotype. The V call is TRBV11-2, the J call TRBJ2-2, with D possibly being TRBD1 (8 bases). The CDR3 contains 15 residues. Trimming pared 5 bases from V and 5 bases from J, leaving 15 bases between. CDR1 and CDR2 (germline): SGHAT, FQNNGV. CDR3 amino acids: CASSLRGRETGELFF. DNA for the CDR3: TGTGCCAGCAGCCTCAGGGGGCGGGAGACCGGGGAGCTGTTTTTT.

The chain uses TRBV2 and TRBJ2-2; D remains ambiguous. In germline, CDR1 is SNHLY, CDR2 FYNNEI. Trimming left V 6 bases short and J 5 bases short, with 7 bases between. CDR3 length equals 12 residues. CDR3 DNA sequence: TGTGCCAGCAGATATGCAACCGGGGAGCTGTTTTTT. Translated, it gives CASRYATGELFF.

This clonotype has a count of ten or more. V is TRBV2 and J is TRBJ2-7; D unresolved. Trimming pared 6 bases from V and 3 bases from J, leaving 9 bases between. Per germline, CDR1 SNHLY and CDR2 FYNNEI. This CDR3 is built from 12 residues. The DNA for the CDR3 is TGTGCCAGCAGCGATAAAGTCTACGAGCAGTACTTC. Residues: CASSDKVYEQYF.